This is a list of T cell receptor beta chains from one sample in a study of T-cell reconstitution after alpha-beta-depleted transplantation in children. TCRdb passed the PCR reads through MiXCR, listing each CDR3 protein once. The table lists some 350,000 distinct CDR3 sequences, 10% of them singletons. The material sequenced was PBMCs from the stem cell graft donor, taken from the stem cell graft. The receptor set was obtained from a human donor who donated a stem cell graft to a child with acute lymphoblastic leukemia. CDR3s include the opening cysteine and the closing phenylalanine or tryptophan. The D gene is left open where the match is weak. The size of a clone is reported for some rows only, either as once, few or many, or as a class for expanded clones.

CDR3 length: 15
J gene: TRBJ2-2
V gene: TRBV7-9
clone size: NA
D gene: NA
CDR3 protein: CASSLELDNTGDLFF
CDR3 DNA: TGTGCCAGCAGCTTAGAACTAGACAACACCGGGGACCTGTTTTTT

CDR3 length: 12
J gene: TRBJ2-7
V gene: TRBV5-1
clone size: NA
D gene: NA
CDR3 protein: CASRTGGSEQYF
CDR3 DNA: TGCGCCAGCAGAACAGGAGGGTCTGAGCAGTACTTC

CDR3 length: 15
J gene: TRBJ2-5
V gene: TRBV7-2
clone size: few
D gene: NA
CDR3 protein: CASSVDQGPQETQYF
CDR3 DNA: TGTGCCAGCAGCGTCGACCAGGGGCCTCAAGAGACCCAGTACTTC

CDR3 length: 17
J gene: TRBJ1-5
V gene: TRBV7-9
clone size: NA
D gene: TRBD1
CDR3 protein: CASSLGGGPPGNQPQHF
CDR3 DNA: TGTGCCAGCAGCCTTGGAGGGGGCCCCCCGGGCAATCAGCCCCAGCATTTT

CDR3 length: 14
J gene: TRBJ2-1
V gene: TRBV20-1
clone size: few
D gene: TRBD1
CDR3 protein: CSALRTGDYNEQFF
CDR3 DNA: TGCAGTGCCCTTCGGACAGGGGACTACAATGAGCAGTTCTTC

CDR3 length: 14
J gene: TRBJ1-2
V gene: TRBV12-3/TRBV12-4
clone size: NA
D gene: NA
CDR3 protein: CASSPYGSNYGYTF
CDR3 DNA: TGTGCCAGCAGCCCGTACGGGAGCAACTATGGCTACACCTTC

CDR3 length: 14
J gene: TRBJ2-2
V gene: TRBV6-4
clone size: many
D gene: TRBD1
CDR3 protein: CASSHEQGTGELFF
CDR3 DNA: TGTGCCAGCAGTCACGAACAGGGGACCGGGGAGCTGTTTTTT

CDR3 length: 17
J gene: TRBJ1-3
V gene: TRBV15
clone size: many
D gene: NA
CDR3 protein: CATRHSISSETGNTIYF
CDR3 DNA: TGTGCCACCAGGCACAGCATCTCCTCTGAGACTGGAAACACCATATATTTT

CDR3 length: 11
J gene: TRBJ2-1
V gene: TRBV29-1
clone size: many
D gene: TRBD1
CDR3 protein: CSVADRLEQFF
CDR3 DNA: TGCAGCGTAGCGGACAGGCTTGAGCAGTTCTTC

CDR3 length: 18
J gene: TRBJ2-1
V gene: TRBV28
clone size: few
D gene: TRBD2
CDR3 protein: CASSFRLFAEGRADEQFF
CDR3 DNA: TGTGCCAGCAGTTTTCGATTATTCGCCGAGGGGAGGGCGGATGAGCAGTTCTTC

CDR3 length: 14
J gene: TRBJ1-1
V gene: TRBV3-1
clone size: few
D gene: NA
CDR3 protein: CASSQGSGTTEAFF
CDR3 DNA: TGTGCCAGCAGCCAAGGTTCAGGGACCACTGAAGCTTTCTTT

CDR3 length: 12
J gene: TRBJ1-2
V gene: TRBV29-1
clone size: few
D gene: NA
CDR3 protein: CSGYRGHYGYTF
CDR3 DNA: TGCAGCGGTTACCGGGGCCACTATGGCTACACCTTC

CDR3 length: 18
J gene: TRBJ1-6
V gene: TRBV4-3
clone size: few
D gene: NA
CDR3 protein: CASSQDSGVGAYNSPLHF
CDR3 DNA: TGCGCCAGCAGCCAAGATTCCGGGGTCGGCGCCTATAATTCACCCCTCCACTTT

CDR3 length: 13
J gene: TRBJ1-5
V gene: TRBV30
clone size: NA
D gene: NA
CDR3 protein: CAWSVREAQPQHF
CDR3 DNA: TGTGCCTGGAGTGTCAGGGAGGCGCAGCCCCAGCATTTT

CDR3 length: 14
J gene: TRBJ1-4
V gene: TRBV20-1
clone size: few
D gene: NA
CDR3 protein: CSAGTGGPNEKLFF
CDR3 DNA: TGCAGTGCCGGCACCGGTGGTCCTAATGAAAAACTGTTTTTT

CDR3 length: 14
J gene: TRBJ1-1
V gene: TRBV12-3/TRBV12-4
clone size: many
D gene: NA
CDR3 protein: CASSFTGANTEAFF
CDR3 DNA: TGTGCCAGCAGCTTTACTGGGGCGAACACTGAAGCTTTCTTT

CDR3 length: 13
J gene: TRBJ2-5
V gene: TRBV6-1
clone size: NA
D gene: NA
CDR3 protein: CASSTTGEETQYF
CDR3 DNA: TGTGCCAGCAGTACGACGGGAGAAGAGACCCAGTACTTC

CDR3 length: 12
J gene: TRBJ2-7
V gene: TRBV5-1
clone size: many
D gene: NA
CDR3 protein: CASSLEGGEQYF
CDR3 DNA: TGCGCCAGCAGCTTGGAGGGTGGGGAGCAGTACTTC

CDR3 length: 15
J gene: TRBJ2-3
V gene: TRBV7-3
clone size: NA
D gene: NA
CDR3 protein: CASSPSKGQRDTQYF
CDR3 DNA: TGTGCCAGCAGCCCCTCCAAAGGGCAGCGGGATACGCAGTATTTT

CDR3 length: 16
J gene: TRBJ2-1
V gene: TRBV25-1
clone size: few
D gene: NA
CDR3 protein: CASSEFSARFSNEQFF
CDR3 DNA: TGTGCCAGCAGTGAATTTTCAGCCCGATTCAGTAATGAGCAGTTCTTC

CDR3 length: 15
J gene: TRBJ1-5
V gene: TRBV6-2/TRBV6-3
clone size: NA
D gene: TRBD1
CDR3 protein: CASTRDRGSHQPQHF
CDR3 DNA: TGTGCCAGCACCCGGGACAGGGGAAGCCATCAGCCCCAGCATTTT

CDR3 length: 15
J gene: TRBJ2-1
V gene: TRBV7-2
clone size: many
D gene: NA
CDR3 protein: CASSLDVAPYNEQFF
CDR3 DNA: TGTGCCAGCAGCTTAGACGTGGCCCCCTACAATGAGCAGTTCTTC

CDR3 length: 15
J gene: TRBJ2-4
V gene: TRBV11-2
clone size: NA
D gene: TRBD1
CDR3 protein: CASSSRDRLKNSQYF
CDR3 DNA: TGTGCCAGCAGCAGCCGGGACAGGCTCAAAAACAGTCAGTACTTC

CDR3 length: 14
J gene: TRBJ1-4
V gene: TRBV20-1
clone size: NA
D gene: NA
CDR3 protein: CSARTGTTNEKLFF
CDR3 DNA: TGCAGTGCTAGAACGGGTACAACTAATGAAAAACTGTTTTTT

CDR3 length: 15
J gene: TRBJ2-1
V gene: TRBV7-9
clone size: many
D gene: TRBD2
CDR3 protein: CASSLSWASGRALFF
CDR3 DNA: TGTGCCAGCAGCTTATCCTGGGCTAGCGGGAGGGCCTTGTTCTTC

CDR3 length: 14
J gene: TRBJ1-1
V gene: TRBV7-9
clone size: NA
D gene: NA
CDR3 protein: CASSLGPGNTEAFF
CDR3 DNA: TGTGCCAGCAGCTTAGGTCCGGGGAACACTGAAGCTTTCTTT

CDR3 length: 17
J gene: TRBJ2-1
V gene: TRBV4-1
clone size: NA
D gene: NA
CDR3 protein: CASSQSGGGVSYNEQFF
CDR3 DNA: TGCGCCAGCAGCCAATCCGGGGGTGGGGTATCCTACAATGAGCAGTTCTTC

CDR3 length: 13
J gene: TRBJ1-4
V gene: TRBV10-3
clone size: NA
D gene: NA
CDR3 protein: CAISENRREKLFF
CDR3 DNA: TGTGCCATCAGTGAGAATAGAAGGGAAAAACTGTTTTTT

CDR3 length: 14
J gene: TRBJ2-1
V gene: TRBV6-2/TRBV6-3
clone size: NA
D gene: TRBD2
CDR3 protein: CASLLAGAVNEQFF
CDR3 DNA: TGTGCCAGCCTCCTAGCGGGAGCTGTCAATGAGCAGTTCTTC

CDR3 length: 13
J gene: TRBJ2-2
V gene: TRBV6-1
clone size: NA
D gene: NA
CDR3 protein: CASKQGRNGELFF
CDR3 DNA: TGTGCCAGCAAGCAGGGGAGGAACGGGGAGCTGTTTTTT

CDR3 length: 13
J gene: TRBJ2-1
V gene: TRBV29-1
clone size: few
D gene: NA
CDR3 protein: CSVRRGRGPRSFF
CDR3 DNA: TGCAGCGTCCGACGGGGCCGGGGGCCGAGGTCGTTCTTC

CDR3 length: 16
J gene: TRBJ2-2
V gene: TRBV3-1
clone size: NA
D gene: TRBD1
CDR3 protein: CASSPIGQGDTGELFF
CDR3 DNA: TGTGCCAGCAGCCCAATAGGACAGGGCGACACCGGGGAGCTGTTTTTT

CDR3 length: 16
J gene: TRBJ2-3
V gene: TRBV6-1
clone size: many
D gene: NA
CDR3 protein: CASSAPRGEGTDTQYF
CDR3 DNA: TGTGCCAGCAGTGCCCCCAGGGGAGAGGGCACAGATACGCAGTATTTT

CDR3 length: 15
J gene: TRBJ1-6
V gene: TRBV5-5
clone size: NA
D gene: TRBD1
CDR3 protein: CASSFDDRGLSPLHF
CDR3 DNA: TGTGCCAGCAGCTTTGATGACAGGGGGCTTTCACCCCTCCACTTT

CDR3 length: 13
J gene: TRBJ2-1
V gene: TRBV9
clone size: few
D gene: NA
CDR3 protein: CASSVNDGNEQFF
CDR3 DNA: TGTGCCAGCAGCGTAAATGACGGCAATGAGCAGTTCTTC

CDR3 length: 14
J gene: TRBJ1-2
V gene: TRBV9
clone size: NA
D gene: TRBD1
CDR3 protein: CASSAFVTGSGYTF
CDR3 DNA: TGTGCCAGCAGCGCCTTCGTGACAGGGAGTGGCTACACCTTC

CDR3 length: 16
J gene: TRBJ2-6
V gene: TRBV13
clone size: few
D gene: NA
CDR3 protein: CASSLGTGSGANVLTF
CDR3 DNA: TGTGCCAGCAGCTTAGGCACGGGTTCTGGGGCCAACGTCCTGACTTTC

CDR3 length: 15
J gene: TRBJ2-3
V gene: TRBV27
clone size: many
D gene: TRBD1
CDR3 protein: CASSPGTVSTDTQYF
CDR3 DNA: TGTGCCAGCAGTCCTGGGACAGTTAGCACAGATACGCAGTATTTT

CDR3 length: 16
J gene: TRBJ2-7
V gene: TRBV3-1
clone size: NA
D gene: TRBD2
CDR3 protein: CASSQEGLAAPYEQYF
CDR3 DNA: TGTGCCAGCAGCCAAGAAGGCCTAGCGGCCCCCTACGAGCAGTACTTC

CDR3 length: 14
J gene: TRBJ1-2
V gene: TRBV7-9
clone size: NA
D gene: TRBD1
CDR3 protein: CASRAKGQAYGYTF
CDR3 DNA: TGTGCCAGCAGGGCGAAGGGACAGGCCTATGGCTACACCTTC

CDR3 length: 14
J gene: TRBJ2-7
V gene: TRBV2
clone size: NA
D gene: NA
CDR3 protein: CASTGGPGSAEQYF
CDR3 DNA: TGTGCCAGTACTGGAGGGCCTGGGTCTGCCGAGCAGTACTTC

CDR3 length: 17
J gene: TRBJ2-7
V gene: TRBV27
clone size: few
D gene: NA
CDR3 protein: CASSPSGLNPVIYEQYF
CDR3 DNA: TGTGCCAGCAGTCCGTCCGGACTCAACCCGGTAATATACGAGCAGTACTTC